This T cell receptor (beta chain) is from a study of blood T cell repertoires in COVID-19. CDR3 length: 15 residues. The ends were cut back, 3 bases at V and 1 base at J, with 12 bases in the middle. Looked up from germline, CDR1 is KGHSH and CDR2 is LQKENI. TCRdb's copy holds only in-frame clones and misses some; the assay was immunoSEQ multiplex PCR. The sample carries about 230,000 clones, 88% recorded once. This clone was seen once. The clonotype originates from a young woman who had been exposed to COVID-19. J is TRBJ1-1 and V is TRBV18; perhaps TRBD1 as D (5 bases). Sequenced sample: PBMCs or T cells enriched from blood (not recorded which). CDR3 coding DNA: TGTGCCAGCTCACCCTACCGACAGAAGAACACTGAAGCTTTCTTT. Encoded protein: CASSPYRQKNTEAFF.